These T cell receptor beta chains were read from a single sample in a study of post-analysis software for immune sequencing data. TCRdb recomputed calls from the PCR reads with MiXCR, one row per CDR3 protein. The sample records about 820,000 distinct CDR3 sequences, approximately 57% being singletons. The sequenced sample was blood. These receptors were taken from a girl aged 5 to 17 with multiple sclerosis. Both conserved end residues are part of each CDR3. The D gene is left open where the match is weak. Some rows mark clone size as missing; the rest say once, few, many or name a class of expanded clone.

>-|TRBV6-1|TRBD2|TRBJ2-7
CASSEVRLAGTHEQYF
TGTGCCAGCAGTGAAGTGAGGCTAGCGGGGACCCACGAGCAGTACTTC
>-|TRBV5-1|-|TRBJ2-1
CASSLEGRQYNEQFF
TGCGCCAGCAGCTTGGAGGGTAGGCAGTACAATGAGCAGTTCTTC
>-|TRBV20-1|-|TRBJ2-1
CSATTGGHYNEQFF
TGCAGTGCCACTACAGGAGGTCACTACAATGAGCAGTTCTTC
>-|TRBV4-2|-|TRBJ2-4
CASSQERTLSAKNIQYF
TGTGCCAGCAGCCAAGAAAGGACACTCTCAGCCAAAAACATTCAGTACTTC
>-|TRBV29-1|TRBD2|TRBJ2-1
CSVAGLAGGVEQFF
TGCAGCGTTGCGGGACTAGCGGGGGGAGTTGAGCAGTTCTTC
>few|TRBV29-1|TRBD1|TRBJ2-5
CSVESRDRGGETQYF
TGCAGCGTTGAATCCCGGGACAGGGGGGGCGAGACCCAGTACTTC
>-|TRBV4-2|TRBD2|TRBJ2-7
CASSQGRVLAEAYEQYF
TGTGCCAGCAGCCAAGGAAGGGTGCTAGCGGAAGCCTACGAGCAGTACTTC
>few|TRBV7-3|-|TRBJ2-5
CASSQGLTSRETQYF
TGTGCCAGCAGCCAGGGACTCACCTCGCGAGAGACCCAGTACTTC
>many|TRBV20-1|-|TRBJ2-1
CSARHVFYNEQFF
TGCAGTGCTCGCCACGTCTTCTACAATGAGCAGTTCTTC
>-|TRBV7-9|-|TRBJ1-2
CASSPAVGSSNYGYTF
TGTGCCAGCAGCCCCGCGGTTGGGTCTTCTAACTATGGCTACACCTTC
>few|TRBV20-1|TRBD2|TRBJ2-5
CSARSFSGRIGETQYF
TGCAGTGCTAGGTCCTTTAGCGGGAGGATTGGGGAGACCCAGTACTTC
>few|TRBV6-5|-|TRBJ2-7
CASSYYSGARGNEQYF
TGTGCCAGCAGTTACTATTCAGGAGCGAGGGGTAATGAGCAGTACTTC
>few|TRBV5-1|TRBD2|TRBJ2-7
CASSWTTSGMREQYF
TGCGCCAGCAGCTGGACGACTAGCGGGATGCGCGAGCAGTACTTC
>-|TRBV11-3|-|TRBJ2-4
CASSLDKGSQAKNIQYF
TGTGCCAGCAGCTTAGATAAGGGTTCTCAGGCCAAAAACATTCAGTACTTC
>-|TRBV18|TRBD1|TRBJ1-2
CASSPSRDRGYGYTF
TGTGCCAGCTCACCATCCCGGGACAGGGGGTATGGCTACACCTTC
>-|TRBV3-1|TRBD1|TRBJ1-2
CASRLRQGDGYTF
TGTGCCAGCAGACTCAGACAGGGCGATGGCTACACCTTC
>-|TRBV3-1|TRBD2|TRBJ2-7
CASSQGLAGSSYEQYF
TGCGCCAGCAGCCAGGGACTAGCGGGAAGCTCCTACGAGCAGTACTTC
>-|TRBV7-9|TRBD1|TRBJ2-7
CASSLKGDRAHEQYF
TGTGCCAGCAGCCTTAAAGGGGACAGGGCCCACGAGCAGTACTTC
>-|TRBV20-1|TRBD2|TRBJ2-3
CSAKGLAGTDTQYF
TGCAGTGCTAAAGGACTAGCGGGCACAGATACGCAGTATTTT
>-|TRBV5-1|-|TRBJ2-7
CASSLAEGLQYF
TGCGCCAGCAGCTTGGCCGAAGGTCTGCAGTACTTC
>-|TRBV4-1|-|TRBJ2-7
CASSQFGDLISYEQYF
TGCGCCAGCAGCCAGTTTGGGGACTTAATTTCTTACGAGCAGTACTTC
>-|TRBV7-2|-|TRBJ2-1
CASSLAARGPNTEAFF
TGTGCCAGCAGCTTAGCAGCTCGGGGTCCGAACACTGAAGCTTTCTTC
>few|TRBV4-2|-|TRBJ1-2
CASSQDGYTF
TGTGCCAGCAGCCAAGATGGCTACACCTTC
>once|TRBV7-9|-|TRBJ1-1
CASSLGGRLDTEAFF
TGTGCCAGCAGCTTAGGGGGACGATTAGACACTGAAGCTTTCTTT
>-|TRBV7-9|-|TRBJ2-1
CASSFPPDREQFF
TGTGCCAGCAGCTTCCCCCCCGACAGGGAGCAGTTCTTC
>few|TRBV12-3/TRBV12-4|-|TRBJ1-2
CASSFFKGAVGYTF
TGTGCCAGCAGTTTTTTTAAAGGGGCGGTTGGCTACACCTTC
>-|TRBV5-1|TRBD2|TRBJ2-1
CASSSLASGRPSYNEQFF
TGCGCCAGCAGCTCCCTGGCTAGCGGGAGGCCCTCCTACAATGAGCAGTTCTTC
>few|TRBV7-9|-|TRBJ1-5
CASSLSDPNQPQHF
TGTGCCAGCAGCTTAAGTGACCCGAATCAGCCCCAGCATTTT
>-|TRBV7-2|-|TRBJ2-7
CASSLEARGGLYEQYF
TGTGCCAGCAGCTTAGAAGCGAGAGGGGGTCTCTACGAGCAGTACTTC
>-|TRBV6-1|-|TRBJ1-4
CASSEGVTPLSLFF
TGTGCCAGCAGTGAAGGGGTGACACCTCTTTCGCTGTTTTTT
>-|TRBV5-1|-|TRBJ2-7
CASSLRADGTYEQYF
TGCGCCAGCAGCTTGAGAGCTGACGGAACCTACGAGCAGTACTTC
>-|TRBV2|-|TRBJ2-3
CASVSGATDTQYF
TGTGCCAGCGTATCGGGGGCGACAGATACGCAGTATTTT
>-|TRBV5-1|-|TRBJ2-1
CASSPSVRTGDEQFF
TGCGCCAGCAGCCCGAGCGTGAGAACTGGGGATGAGCAGTTCTTC
>-|TRBV4-1|TRBD2|TRBJ2-7
CASSQESSGAFSYEQYF
TGCGCCAGCAGCCAAGAGTCTAGCGGGGCTTTCTCCTACGAGCAGTACTTC
>-|TRBV7-9|-|TRBJ2-3
CASSLPRPDTQYF
TGTGCCAGCAGCTTACCTAGGCCCGATACGCAGTATTTT
>few|TRBV10-3|TRBD2|TRBJ2-1
CAISASGSSYNEQFF
TGTGCCATCAGTGCTAGCGGGAGTTCCTACAATGAGCAGTTCTTC
>-|TRBV3-1|-|TRBJ1-1
CASSHLSGTEAFF
TGTGCCAGCAGCCACCTTTCCGGGACTGAAGCTTTCTTT
>-|TRBV15|-|TRBJ2-7
CATSEGGSLDFYEQYF
TGTGCCACCAGCGAGGGGGGCAGCCTTGACTTCTACGAGCAGTACTTC
>-|TRBV20-1|-|TRBJ2-7
CSATGQLSSYEQYF
TGCAGTGCTACGGGGCAGTTAAGCTCCTACGAGCAGTACTTC
>-|TRBV11-2|TRBD1|TRBJ2-3
CAGSTTGGLDTQYF
TGTGCCGGCAGCACGACAGGGGGCCTAGATACGCAGTATTTT
>-|TRBV29-1|TRBD1|TRBJ2-1
CSGAHTGGNEQFF
TGCAGCGGTGCTCATACAGGGGGCAATGAGCAGTTCTTC
>-|TRBV29-1|-|TRBJ1-2
CSDYRVWYGYTF
TGCAGCGACTACAGGGTATGGTATGGCTACACCTTC
>few|TRBV5-1|-|TRBJ2-1
CASSAGRNEQFF
TGCGCCAGCAGCGCGGGACGGAATGAGCAGTTCTTC
>-|TRBV5-5|TRBD1|TRBJ2-6
CASTATGWLSSGANVLTF
TGTGCCAGCACCGCGACAGGGTGGTTAAGCTCTGGGGCCAACGTCCTGACTTTC
>-|TRBV4-2|-|TRBJ2-7
CASSQDPTSQYEQYF
TGTGCCAGCAGCCAAGATCCGACTAGTCAATACGAGCAGTACTTC
>few|TRBV11-2|-|TRBJ2-5
CASSLSPSSQETQYF
TGTGCCAGCAGCTTAAGCCCTAGCAGCCAAGAGACCCAGTACTTC
>-|TRBV7-2|-|TRBJ1-1
CASSSDKNTEAFF
TGTGCCAGCAGCTCGGACAAGAACACTGAAGCTTTCTTT
>-|TRBV12-3/TRBV12-4|TRBD1|TRBJ2-3
CASSLEGTVSTDTQYF
TGTGCCAGCAGTTTAGAGGGGACAGTGAGCACAGATACGCAGTATTTT
>-|TRBV10-3|-|TRBJ1-6
CAISELQGRGSPLHF
TGTGCCATCAGTGAGCTACAGGGAAGAGGATCACCCCTCCACTTT
>-|TRBV3-1|-|TRBJ2-7
CASSQAHRIYEQYF
TGTGCCAGCAGCCAAGCGCACAGAATCTACGAGCAGTACTTC
>-|TRBV5-1|TRBD1|TRBJ2-5
CASSAGTARETQYF
TGCGCCAGCAGCGCCGGGACAGCCCGGGAGACCCAGTACTTC
>-|TRBV29-1|TRBD1|TRBJ2-6
CSVKLTGGYSGANVLTF
TGCAGCGTTAAACTTACAGGGGGCTACTCTGGGGCCAACGTCCTGACTTTC
>-|TRBV27|-|TRBJ2-1
CASNNEQFF
TGTGCCAGCAACAATGAGCAGTTCTTC
>-|TRBV4-2|-|TRBJ2-2
CASSQDAGTGELFF
TGTGCCAGCAGCCAAGATGCGGGGACCGGGGAGCTGTTTTTT